This is a list of T cell receptor beta chains from one sample in a study of identical twins. TCRdb itself ran the 5' RACE reads through MiXCR, one entry per CDR3 protein. The sample holds 570,000 or so distinct CDR3 sequences, 7.5% to 10% seen once. The same data also went into a second study, on yellow fever vaccine responses in identical twins.

What was sequenced was PBMCs. These TCRs come from a woman in her late teens or twenties in good health. The CDR3 runs from the conserved cysteine through the conserved F or W. Fields, in order: clone size, J gene, V gene, D gene, CDR3 DNA, CDR3 protein. A D gene is named only where the DNA matches it firmly. Clone size is not always given. Where it is, it says once, few, many or a class for expanded clones.

clone_size: many
j_call: TRBJ2-1
v_call: TRBV5-1
d_call: .
cdr3_nt: TGCGCCAGCAGCTTGGTAGGAACCCCCTACAATGAGCAGTTCTTC
cdr3_aa: CASSLVGTPYNEQFF

clone_size: .
j_call: TRBJ2-7
v_call: TRBV19
d_call: .
cdr3_nt: TGTGCCAGTAGTTTATCGACAGAGAGCAACGAGCAGTACTTC
cdr3_aa: CASSLSTESNEQYF

clone_size: .
j_call: TRBJ2-7
v_call: TRBV9
d_call: .
cdr3_nt: TGTGCCAGCAGCGTTAGGGACGGCGCCTACGAGCAGTACTTC
cdr3_aa: CASSVRDGAYEQYF

clone_size: few
j_call: TRBJ2-1
v_call: TRBV5-1
d_call: .
cdr3_nt: TGCGCCAGCAGCTTGAGAGGGGGGACAGACTCCTACAATGAGCAGTTCTTC
cdr3_aa: CASSLRGGTDSYNEQFF

clone_size: .
j_call: TRBJ2-7
v_call: TRBV7-2
d_call: TRBD2
cdr3_nt: TGTGCCAGCAGCTTAACCGGGGGGGGGGGAGGTGAGCAGTACTTC
cdr3_aa: CASSLTGGGGGEQYF

clone_size: few
j_call: TRBJ2-1
v_call: TRBV2
d_call: TRBD1
cdr3_nt: TGTGCCAGCAGTTGGGACAGGTACAATGAGCAGTTCTTC
cdr3_aa: CASSWDRYNEQFF

clone_size: few
j_call: TRBJ1-3
v_call: TRBV6-6
d_call: .
cdr3_nt: TGTGCCAGCACGTGGGTTGGAAACACCATATATTTT
cdr3_aa: CASTWVGNTIYF

clone_size: few
j_call: TRBJ2-5
v_call: TRBV5-1
d_call: .
cdr3_nt: TGCGCCAGCAGCAGAGCAGGAGATTGGGGAGAGACCCAGTACTTC
cdr3_aa: CASSRAGDWGETQYF

clone_size: many
j_call: TRBJ2-3
v_call: TRBV25-1
d_call: TRBD1
cdr3_nt: TGTGCCAGCAGTGTGGCAGGGGGTTGGGATACGCAGTATTTT
cdr3_aa: CASSVAGGWDTQYF

clone_size: .
j_call: TRBJ1-4
v_call: TRBV10-1
d_call: .
cdr3_nt: TGCGCCAGCAGCGGAGACAGCGAGTATGAAAAACTGTTTTTT
cdr3_aa: CASSGDSEYEKLFF

clone_size: few
j_call: TRBJ2-3
v_call: TRBV29-1
d_call: .
cdr3_nt: TGCAGCGTTGGGAGACAGGTTAGCACAGATACGCAGTATTTT
cdr3_aa: CSVGRQVSTDTQYF

clone_size: few
j_call: TRBJ2-2
v_call: TRBV3-1
d_call: .
cdr3_nt: TGTGCCAGCAGCCTTTTCCCGGGCGGTGGGGAGCTGTTTTTT
cdr3_aa: CASSLFPGGGELFF

clone_size: .
j_call: TRBJ2-1
v_call: TRBV9
d_call: TRBD2
cdr3_nt: TGTGCCAGCAGCCGCCTAGCGGCGAGCGATGAGCAGTTCTTC
cdr3_aa: CASSRLAASDEQFF

clone_size: once
j_call: TRBJ2-2
v_call: TRBV7-6
d_call: TRBD1
cdr3_nt: TGTGCCAGCAGCTTAGATTGGACAGGGCCCACCGGGGAGCTGTTTTTT
cdr3_aa: CASSLDWTGPTGELFF

clone_size: many
j_call: TRBJ2-3
v_call: TRBV29-1
d_call: .
cdr3_nt: TGCAGAGGAGGGGGGAGGTCTAGCACAGATACGCAGTATTTT
cdr3_aa: CRGGGRSSTDTQYF

clone_size: many
j_call: TRBJ2-5
v_call: TRBV5-1
d_call: .
cdr3_nt: TGCGCCAGCAGCTCACCCGTATTCGGAGACCAAGAGACCCAGTACTTC
cdr3_aa: CASSSPVFGDQETQYF

clone_size: many
j_call: TRBJ2-3
v_call: TRBV12-3/TRBV12-4
d_call: .
cdr3_nt: TGTGCCAGCAGTTTTGCGGGGAGCACAGATACGCAGTATTTT
cdr3_aa: CASSFAGSTDTQYF

clone_size: few
j_call: TRBJ2-3
v_call: TRBV2
d_call: .
cdr3_nt: TGTGCCAGCAGGGTTACGGGAGCGGATACGCAGTATTTT
cdr3_aa: CASRVTGADTQYF

clone_size: many
j_call: TRBJ2-7
v_call: TRBV20-1
d_call: TRBD1
cdr3_nt: TGCAGTGCTAGAGATAACGGGGACAGGGGGTACTACGAGCAGTACTTC
cdr3_aa: CSARDNGDRGYYEQYF

clone_size: many
j_call: TRBJ1-6
v_call: TRBV6-5
d_call: .
cdr3_nt: TGTGCCAGCAGCTACGACAGCCTTTCACCCCTCCACTTT
cdr3_aa: CASSYDSLSPLHF

clone_size: few
j_call: TRBJ1-4
v_call: TRBV20-1
d_call: .
cdr3_nt: TGCAGTGGGGGTTCCCTCGCAACTAATGAAAAACTGTTTTTT
cdr3_aa: CSGGSLATNEKLFF

clone_size: few
j_call: TRBJ2-6
v_call: TRBV7-9
d_call: .
cdr3_nt: TGTGCCAGCAGCTTCCCCCGGGTCTCGAGGGGGGCCAACGTCCTGACTTTC
cdr3_aa: CASSFPRVSRGANVLTF

clone_size: many
j_call: TRBJ1-1
v_call: TRBV10-3
d_call: TRBD1
cdr3_nt: TGTGCCATCAGGCGACAGGGGATGGACACTGAAGCTTTCTTT
cdr3_aa: CAIRRQGMDTEAFF

clone_size: few
j_call: TRBJ2-7
v_call: TRBV6-2/TRBV6-3
d_call: TRBD1
cdr3_nt: TGTGCCAGCAGACCTCCGGGACAGCGTACTGAACAGTACTTC
cdr3_aa: CASRPPGQRTEQYF

clone_size: .
j_call: TRBJ2-7
v_call: TRBV12-3/TRBV12-4
d_call: TRBD2
cdr3_nt: TGTGCCAGCAGTTTTTGGGACTACTCCTACGAGCAGTACTTC
cdr3_aa: CASSFWDYSYEQYF

clone_size: .
j_call: TRBJ1-5
v_call: TRBV12-3/TRBV12-4
d_call: TRBD1
cdr3_nt: TGTGCCAGCAGTTTAGACTTAGGGGGCGCGGGGAGTCAGCCCCAGCATTTT
cdr3_aa: CASSLDLGGAGSQPQHF

clone_size: many
j_call: TRBJ2-5
v_call: TRBV27
d_call: .
cdr3_nt: TGTGCCAGCAAGCGACTAGGGGGTAACCAAGAGACCCAGTACTTC
cdr3_aa: CASKRLGGNQETQYF

clone_size: many
j_call: TRBJ2-1
v_call: TRBV6-2/TRBV6-3
d_call: .
cdr3_nt: TGTGCCAGCAGCCTGGCAAGCGGGCATTACAATGAGCAGTTCTTC
cdr3_aa: CASSLASGHYNEQFF

clone_size: few
j_call: TRBJ2-3
v_call: TRBV7-2
d_call: TRBD2
cdr3_nt: TGTGCCAGCAGCTTAGTTGTAGCGGGAGGTCACACAGATACGCAGTATTTT
cdr3_aa: CASSLVVAGGHTDTQYF

clone_size: .
j_call: TRBJ2-7
v_call: TRBV7-8
d_call: TRBD1
cdr3_nt: TGTGCCAGCAGCTTAGAGGGACAGTTTTCCTACGAGCAGTACTTC
cdr3_aa: CASSLEGQFSYEQYF

clone_size: few
j_call: TRBJ2-4
v_call: TRBV6-1
d_call: .
cdr3_nt: TGTGCCAGCAGTGAACGAGGTCCCAAAAACATTCAGTACTTC
cdr3_aa: CASSERGPKNIQYF

clone_size: .
j_call: TRBJ2-3
v_call: TRBV18
d_call: .
cdr3_nt: TGTGCCAGCTCACCACCCGCCGTCACAGATACGCAGTATTTT
cdr3_aa: CASSPPAVTDTQYF

clone_size: .
j_call: TRBJ1-2
v_call: TRBV28
d_call: .
cdr3_nt: TGTGCCAGCAGTGAGATGAGGCCCCGAGGGGGATACACCTTC
cdr3_aa: CASSEMRPRGGYTF

clone_size: many
j_call: TRBJ2-5
v_call: TRBV3-1
d_call: .
cdr3_nt: TGTGCCAGCAGCGCCAGCTTGGAGACCCAGTACTTC
cdr3_aa: CASSASLETQYF

clone_size: few
j_call: TRBJ1-2
v_call: TRBV6-1
d_call: TRBD1
cdr3_nt: TGTGCCAGCAGGAAAGGGACAGCCCTCCCTGGCTACACCTTC
cdr3_aa: CASRKGTALPGYTF

clone_size: .
j_call: TRBJ1-2
v_call: TRBV9
d_call: .
cdr3_nt: TGTGCCAGCAGCGTAGCAGGGCTCGGCTATGGCTACACCTTC
cdr3_aa: CASSVAGLGYGYTF

clone_size: .
j_call: TRBJ2-5
v_call: TRBV2
d_call: .
cdr3_nt: TGTGCCAGCACCCGGCGGAAAGAGACCCAGTACTTC
cdr3_aa: CASTRRKETQYF

clone_size: .
j_call: TRBJ2-2
v_call: TRBV20-1
d_call: .
cdr3_nt: TGCAGTGCTAGTGGGTCCACCGGGGAGCTGTTTTTT
cdr3_aa: CSASGSTGELFF

clone_size: .
j_call: TRBJ2-3
v_call: TRBV5-5
d_call: .
cdr3_nt: TGTGCCAGCATCCACCTAAGGGGTCAGGCAGATACGCAGTATTTT
cdr3_aa: CASIHLRGQADTQYF

clone_size: few
j_call: TRBJ1-2
v_call: TRBV2
d_call: .
cdr3_nt: TGTGCCAGCAGTGAATCCACGTTCTATGGCTACACCTTC
cdr3_aa: CASSESTFYGYTF

clone_size: many
j_call: TRBJ2-2
v_call: TRBV27
d_call: .
cdr3_nt: TGTGCCAGCAGCCCAGCGGGCCCCACCGGGGAGCTGTTTTTT
cdr3_aa: CASSPAGPTGELFF

clone_size: few
j_call: TRBJ2-3
v_call: TRBV9
d_call: TRBD2
cdr3_nt: TGTGCCAGCAGCCCAAGCGGGAGTAGCGATACGCAGTATTTT
cdr3_aa: CASSPSGSSDTQYF

clone_size: .
j_call: TRBJ2-1
v_call: TRBV6-5
d_call: .
cdr3_nt: TGTGCCAGCAGTTACGAGGGGTCGGAGCAGTTCTTC
cdr3_aa: CASSYEGSEQFF

clone_size: .
j_call: TRBJ2-7
v_call: TRBV16
d_call: .
cdr3_nt: TGTGCCAGCAGCCAGACGTCCCCCCACGAGCAGTACTTC
cdr3_aa: CASSQTSPHEQYF

clone_size: many
j_call: TRBJ2-7
v_call: TRBV5-1
d_call: .
cdr3_nt: TGCGCCAGCAGCTTTACCAGTCAGTCCTACGAGCAGTACTTC
cdr3_aa: CASSFTSQSYEQYF